Presented here are 10 T cell receptor beta chains from one specimen sequenced in a study of blood T cell repertoires in COVID-19. Measured with immunoSEQ multiplex PCR; TCRdb has only the in-frame clones, and not every one. The sample has about 400,000 clones, about 89% seen once. The sample consisted of peripheral blood. The source is a man between 35 and 55 years old with acute or convalescent COVID-19.

The chain has TRBV25-1 and TRBJ2-7; perhaps TRBD2 as D (5 bases). Germline CDR1 and CDR2: MGHDK and SYGVNS. Trimming took off 4 bases at V and 0 bases at J, with 7 bases between the two ends. This CDR3 spans 13 amino acids. The CDR3 region is CASSAGLSYEQYF. CDR3 coding DNA: TGTGCCAGCAGTGCCGGACTCTCCTACGAGCAGTACTTC.

CDR3 DNA sequence: TGTGCCAGCAGTTTTTCAGCGCAGGGTGGTGAAAAACTGTTTTTT. Its translation: CASSFSAQGGEKLFF. The chain couples TRBV28 to TRBJ1-4; D might be TRBD1 (5 bases). The germline V gene has CDR1 MDHEN and CDR2 SYDVKM. V dropped 3 bases and J dropped 7 bases, with 15 bases sitting between them. There are 15 residues in the CDR3.

The chain has TRBV18 and TRBJ2-5; a possible D gene is TRBD2 (6 bases). Deletions cut 3 bases from V and 2 bases from J, with 13 bases between. The CDR3 length is 15 residues. The germline gives CDR1 KGHSH, CDR2 LQKENI. CDR3 region: CASSPFFGGQETQYF. The CDR3, as DNA: TGTGCCAGCTCACCTTTCTTTGGGGGGCAAGAGACCCAGTACTTC.

The rearrangement links TRBV29-1 to TRBJ2-2; TRBD1 is a possible D gene (5 bases). V was shortened by 4 bases and J by 0 bases, with 12 bases between the two germline ends. In germline, CDR1 is SQVTM, CDR2 ANQGSEA. The CDR3 is 15 residues long. CDR3 nucleotides: TGCAGCGTTGGGGGCCCCTATTCGAACACCGGGGAGCTGTTTTTT. This sequence encodes CSVGGPYSNTGELFF.

This clone was detected once. The identical CDR3 is also encoded by other nucleotide sequences in the sample. The rearrangement joins TRBV11-2 to TRBJ1-1; D uncertain. The CDR3 has 15 residues. V was cut by 0 bases and J by 4 bases, with 12 bases left in between. Germline CDR1 reads SGHAT; CDR2 reads FQNNGV. This chain's CDR3 is CASSLDFGGFTEAFF. The CDR3 DNA sequence: TGTGCCAGCAGCTTAGATTTTGGAGGGTTCACTGAAGCTTTCTTT.

The V gene is TRBV21-1, the J gene TRBJ1-4. TRBV21-1 is recorded as a pseudogene. The CDR3 spans 16 residues. CDR3 loop: CASSKEREPHNEKLFF. The CDR3 DNA is TGTGCCAGCAGCAAAGAGAGGGAACCTCATAATGAAAAACTGTTTTTT.

This sequence joins TRBV28 and TRBJ1-5; TRBD1 is a possible D gene (5 bases). V lost 5 bases and J lost 7, with 18 bases in between. Germline assignment: CDR1 MDHEN and CDR2 SYDVKM. CDR3 size: 15 residues. The CDR3 spells CASSPTGGPRQPQHF. In DNA, the CDR3 is TGTGCCAGCAGTCCGACGGGGGGACCCAGACAGCCCCAGCATTTT.

This clone was picked up one time. The chain links TRBV7-9 to TRBJ2-2; D is unclear. Germline V CDR1 and CDR2: SEHNR, FQNEAQ (reference sequence). The V end was cut by 0 bases, the J end by 2 bases, with 7 bases between. This CDR3 contains 15 residues. CDR3 nucleotides: TGTGCCAGCAGCTTAGCTAACCTAAACACCGGGGAGCTGTTTTTT. It translates to CASSLANLNTGELFF.

To note about this clone: Relative to the germline gene, one junction end is altered; a read error may explain this. The chain links TRBV18 to TRBJ1-1, with 10 bases aligning to TRBD1. The CDR3 spans 11 residues. Germline lookup yields CDR1 KGHSH and CDR2 LQKENI. The CDR3 region has the DNA TGTGCCAGCTCACTAGGACAGGGGGGCACCTTT. Protein product: CASSLGQGGTF.

This clone came up a few times. The rearrangement links TRBV3-1 (or the pseudogene TRBV3-2) to TRBJ2-1; 9 bases fit TRBD1. There are 13 residues in the CDR3. V shed 11 bases, J shed 8 bases, and the junction held 10 bases outside the gene matches. CDR1 and CDR2 (germline): LGHDT, YNNKEL (reference sequence). CDR3 DNA sequence: TGTGCCTGCGAGACAGGGGGTAACGATGAGCAGTTCTTC. Protein product: CACETGGNDEQFF.